Listed below are T cell receptor beta chains from one sample, sequenced in a study of blood T cell repertoires in COVID-19. Produced via immunoSEQ multiplex PCR; TCRdb's table is partial and in-frame only. This sample has some 360,000 clones, with approximately 87% found just once. The sample taken for sequencing was peripheral blood. These TCRs come from a woman aged 60-75 years with COVID-19, enrolled during active disease. The conserved cysteine and the conserved F or W are not part of the CDR3 here. The order of the fields is V gene, CDR3 protein.

TRBV6-5 | ASRRGDRREKLF
TRBV9 | ASATGSSYEQY
TRBV5-1 | ASSFRQNTEAF
TRBV6-5 | ASRTGQPSGNTIY
TRBV3-1/TRBV3-2 | ASSPRDTLLWLHT
TRBV10-2 | ASSDLAGGPN
TRBV5-1 | ASSHYGTGVGQY
TRBV6-5 | ASSYSQGQNIQY
TRBV5-1 | ASSIDGISGNTIY
TRBV27 | ASSSYRGLYNEQF
TRBV19 | ASSIRDRGYEQY
TRBV6-5 | ASTVGQGTDTQY
TRBV2 | ASSGGTGSYEQY
TRBV6-4 | ASSDSNRGHYGYT
TRBV5-5 | ASSGGTGGDNQPQH
TRBV6-5 | ASSYWESGANVLT
TRBV10-1 | ASPGIAPQETQY
TRBV3-1/TRBV3-2 | ASSQDLVAGGRRNIQY
TRBV6-5 | ASMRNWSSYEQY
TRBV28 | ASTPLGANNEKLF
TRBV14 | ASSQAGTGGLGQY
TRBV3-1/TRBV3-2 | ASSRRATNEKLF
TRBV5-4 | ASSSAWGAPGNEQF
TRBV5-1 | ASSLRGEIDYGYT
TRBV2 | ASSGGAGSGYT
TRBV7-9 | ASSLGTGYDNYGYT
TRBV7-3 | ATKMTGNTEAF
TRBV5-1 | ASRVGPTYGYT
TRBV18 | ASSPLLGSGGPGTNEQF
TRBV19 | ASSAAGARGGTIY
TRBV6-5 | ASRPGTGGGTEAF
TRBV28 | ASNPQQGRGYT
TRBV25-1 | ASSEIGGAIDTQY
TRBV19 | ASSRGRDSGNTEAF
TRBV18 | ASSPAGGSTDTQY
TRBV5-1 | ASSLALSAGAVGDGYT
TRBV6-2/TRBV6-3 | ASSYQGSNTEAF
TRBV5-1 | ASSPFPPGSNQPQH